The 10 T cell receptor beta chains reported below all come from one sample, sequenced in a study of beta chain features in type 1 diabetes. The isolated RNA, all of it, was reverse transcribed, so expressed TCRB transcripts were what got sequenced. The method was immunoSEQ multiplex PCR; TCRdb's version includes in-frame clones alone and lacks a portion of them. The table shows some 140,000 clones, with about 9.2% occurring only once. The sequencing sample was made of central memory CD4+ T cells from blood. These receptors all come from a man between 18 and 35 years old in good health.

This clone was detected only a few times. This rearrangement joins TRBV30 to TRBJ2-3; 8 bases are shared with TRBD2. Germline V gene data show CDR1 as GTSNPN and CDR2 as SVGIG (reference sequence). The CDR3 contains 15 residues. The V gene end was trimmed by 2 bases and the J gene end by 2 bases; junction bases not matched to a gene: 6. The CDR3 nucleotides are TGTGCCTGGAGTTTTAACGGGGGGGCCACAGATACGCAGTATTTT. It translates to CAWSFNGGATDTQYF.

The V and J genes are TRBV25-1 and TRBJ2-5, with TRBD2 identical over 9 bases. V trimming: 1 base; J trimming: 4 bases; junction bases outside the gene matches: 13. Germline CDR1 reads MGHDK; CDR2 reads SYGVNS. There are 18 residues in the CDR3. CDR3 coding DNA: TGTGCCAGCAGTGAATTTGGGGGCGGGGGGGGGCGAGTAGAGACCCAGTACTTC. Protein product: CASSEFGGGGGRVETQYF.

On this clone: The sample has other DNA sequences that encode this CDR3 too. The chain is built from TRBV4-3 and TRBJ2-5; 7 bases are a match to TRBD2. The trim removed 6 bases at V and 4 bases at J, leaving 5 bases unmatched. CDR3 length equals 13 residues. Germline V gene data show CDR1 as LGHNA and CDR2 as YSLEER. The CDR3: CASRPGGGETQYF. The CDR3 DNA reads as TGCGCCAGCAGACCGGGGGGAGGAGAGACCCAGTACTTC.

Only a few counts were recorded for this clone. The chain couples TRBV14 to TRBJ2-1, with TRBD2 identical over 7 bases. Germline V gene sequence: CDR1 SGHDN, CDR2 FVKESK. This CDR3 has 15 residues. After removal of 4 bases from V and 3 bases from J, the junction contained 6 bases not matched to a gene. CDR3 residues: CASSRLGGNYNEQFF. The CDR3 DNA sequence: TGTGCCAGCAGCCGTCTCGGGGGGAACTACAATGAGCAGTTCTTC.

In this sample, this clone turned up a few times. CDR3: CASSWGRGETQYF. DNA of the CDR3: TGTGCCAGCAGTTGGGGCAGGGGAGAGACCCAGTACTTC. This rearrangement joins TRBV6-6 to TRBJ2-5; D is perhaps TRBD1 (6 bases). This CDR3 has 13 residues. CDR1 is MNHNY, CDR2 SVGAGI, per germline (reference sequence). V lost 4 bases, J lost 4 bases, and 10 bases lay in between.

This clone was observed many times. The rearrangement joins TRBV9 to TRBJ2-3; D is perhaps TRBD2 (7 bases). In germline, CDR1 is SGDLS, CDR2 YYNGEE. The CDR3 is 16 residues long. V was clipped by 0 bases and J by 0 bases, with 11 bases between them. Here the CDR3 DNA reads TGTGCCAGCAGCGTAGTGGGGGGGCGCAGCACAGATACGCAGTATTTT. It is translated as CASSVVGGRSTDTQYF.

V is TRBV6-5 and J is TRBJ2-5; 10 bases are a match to TRBD1. Germline values: CDR1 MNHEY, CDR2 SVGAGI. The trim removed 3 bases at V and 5 bases at J, leaving 6 bases unmatched. The CDR3 has 15 residues. CDR3 coding DNA: TGTGCCAGCAGTTATCGGGACAGGGGCCTGGAGACCCAGTACTTC. Its protein product is CASSYRDRGLETQYF.

This rearrangement joins TRBV4-3 to TRBJ2-7; 7 bases align to TRBD2. Trimming at V came to 4 bases and at J to 0 bases, leaving 9 bases not matched to a gene. The CDR3 consists of 16 residues. Germline V lookup: CDR1 LGHNA, CDR2 YSLEER. CDR3 nucleotide sequence: TGCGCCAGCAGCCCGCTGGGTTGGGGGGGCTCCTACGAGCAGTACTTC. Translating it yields CASSPLGWGGSYEQYF.

The sample holds a few counts of this clone. This sequence joins TRBV7-9 and TRBJ1-3; 8 nucleotides agree with TRBD1. CDR1 and CDR2 from the germline V gene are SEHNR and FQNEAQ (reference sequence). This CDR3 region has 17 residues. The V and J ends lost 0 bases and 0 bases, in that order; junction bases with no gene match: 4. CDR3 region: CASSLATGDPSGNTIYF. DNA of the CDR3: TGTGCCAGCAGCTTAGCGACAGGGGACCCCTCTGGAAACACCATATATTTT.

The V gene is TRBV25-1, the J gene TRBJ1-6, with 9 bases lining up with TRBD1. V trimming: 7 bases; J trimming: 9 bases; junction bases outside the gene matches: 4. This CDR3 comprises 13 residues. From germline, CDR1 is MGHDK and CDR2 SYGVNS. The CDR3 protein is CASTLTGGSPLHF. Written as DNA, the CDR3 is TGTGCCAGCACCCTGACAGGGGGTTCACCCCTCCACTTT.